This TCR beta chain is drawn from a study of OX40 agonist ivuxolimab in advanced cancers. Study-wide background: The drug used for patients, ivuxolimab, was an agonistic anti-OX40 (CD134) antibody.

Measured with immunoSEQ multiplex PCR; TCRdb has only the in-frame clones, and not every one. The sample carries about 60,000 clones, about nine tenths recorded once. Trimming cost V 3 bases and J 1 base, with 4 bases left between them. The CDR3 runs 13 residues. Germline loops: CDR1 SGHTA, CDR2 FQGNSA. The sample here was CD4+ or CD8+ T cells sorted from blood, taken in a trial of the OX40 agonist ivuxolimab. The TCR originated in an adult with an advanced solid tumor such as melanoma, head and neck, liver or kidney cancer. The chain links TRBV7-2 to TRBJ1-5; no definite D call. CDR3 nucleotides: TGTGCCAGCAGCTTCAGGAGCAATCAGCCCCAGCATTTT. Amino acid sequence: CASSFRSNQPQHF.